Listed below are T cell receptor beta chains from one sample, sequenced in a study of cytomegalovirus exposure and HLA in healthy donors. The data were produced by immunoSEQ multiplex PCR, yet TCRdb's version contains in-frame clones alone and is incomplete. This sample has under 200,000 clones, with roughly 85% found just once. The sequenced material came from PBMCs. The source is a man aged 25 to 40 in good health and CMV-seropositive. Each CDR3 is given with its conserved first and last residue. The D gene is left open where the match is weak. Clone size is shown for a subset of rows, as once, few, many or a class of expanded clone.

d_gene,abundance,v_gene,j_gene,CDR3nt,CDR3aa
NA,NA,TRBV18,TRBJ1-2,TGTGCCAGCTCACCAGGTGACTTCGCCTATGGCTACACCTTC,CASSPGDFAYGYTF
NA,once,TRBV4-2,TRBJ2-7,TGTGCCAGCAGCCAAGGACTAAGGGCTTACGAGCAGTACTTC,CASSQGLRAYEQYF
TRBD2,NA,TRBV6-5,TRBJ2-1,TGTGCCAGCAGCCGAGGGACTAGCGGCAATGAGCAGTTCTTC,CASSRGTSGNEQFF
NA,NA,TRBV5-5,TRBJ1-4,TGTGCCAGTATATGGACTTATGAAAAACTGTTTTTT,CASIWTYEKLFF
TRBD1,NA,TRBV7-9,TRBJ1-1,TGTGCCACCGATCCAGGGGGCTTGAACACTGAAGCTTTCTTT,CATDPGGLNTEAFF
TRBD2,once,TRBV7-9,TRBJ2-5,TGTGCCAGCACCGACTGGGGGGGACGGGAGAGCCAAGAGACCCAGTACTTC,CASTDWGGRESQETQYF
NA,NA,TRBV30,TRBJ2-5,TGTGCCTGGAGTGCGTCAGGGGTCCAAGAGACCCAGTACTTC,CAWSASGVQETQYF
TRBD2,NA,TRBV6-5,TRBJ2-1,TGTGCCAGCAGACGAGGGACTAGTGCACTCGGGGAGCAGTTCTTC,CASRRGTSALGEQFF
NA,NA,TRBV6-5,TRBJ2-4,TGTGCCAGCAGTTACTCCCGGGGAGCCAAAAACATTCAGTACTTC,CASSYSRGAKNIQYF
NA,NA,TRBV7-2,TRBJ2-7,TGTGCCAGCAGCTTAGGAATGGCACTGGGCACGAGAGCCTACGAGCAGTACTTC,CASSLGMALGTRAYEQYF
NA,NA,TRBV6-1,TRBJ1-4,TGTGCCAGCAGGTCGTCAGGCGGGGAAAAACTGTTTTTT,CASRSSGGEKLFF
NA,NA,TRBV7-9,TRBJ2-4,TGTGCCAGCTCAGGGACATACATTGAAGCCAAAAACATTCAGTACTTC,CASSGTYIEAKNIQYF
TRBD1,NA,TRBV10-2,TRBJ2-2,TGCGCCAGCAGTGAGCCACGACAGGGAGTTCGGAACACCGGGGAGCTGTTTTTT,CASSEPRQGVRNTGELFF
NA,once,TRBV4-1,TRBJ2-1,TGCGCCAGCAGCCAAGAGGGGGACACTCACAATGAGCAGTTCTTC,CASSQEGDTHNEQFF
NA,once,TRBV5-5,TRBJ1-1,TGTGCCAGCAGCGGAGGGAGGGATGGGAACCCTGAAGCTTTCTTT,CASSGGRDGNPEAFF
TRBD1,once,TRBV11-2,TRBJ2-2,TGTGCCAGCAGCCCCGGAACGCTCCAGGGGGCCGGGGAGCTGTTTTTT,CASSPGTLQGAGELFF
TRBD1,NA,TRBV19,TRBJ1-5,TGTGCCAGTAGTATAGGGGGACAGGGGCCGTTGCCCCAGCATTTT,CASSIGGQGPLPQHF
TRBD1,NA,TRBV18,TRBJ2-2,TGTGCCAGCTCACCTCCGGGACAGACACTTTCGAACACCGGGGAGCTGTTTTTT,CASSPPGQTLSNTGELFF
TRBD1,NA,TRBV5-4,TRBJ2-1,TGTGCCAGCAGCTTGGACAGGGGAGCGCAGTTCTTC,CASSLDRGAQFF
NA,once,TRBV4-3,TRBJ1-4,TGCGCCAGCAGCCAAGGGCTGGAATATGATGCGGGACCACTGTTTTTT,CASSQGLEYDAGPLFF
NA,NA,TRBV28,TRBJ2-1,TGTGCCAGCAGTTTACTGGGTTCAGGTAAATACAATGAGCAGTTCTTC,CASSLLGSGKYNEQFF
NA,NA,TRBV6-5,TRBJ2-6,TGTGCCAGCAGGCCTACAGGTCTCGGGGCCAACGTCCTGACTTTC,CASRPTGLGANVLTF
TRBD2,NA,TRBV7-6,TRBJ2-3,TGTGCCAGCAGCTGGGGGGGGACTAGCGGTACAGATACGCAGTATTTT,CASSWGGTSGTDTQYF
TRBD1,once,TRBV7-9,TRBJ2-1,TGTGCCAGCAGCTTAGGGGCAGGGGGCGCGTGGGATGAGCAGTTCTTC,CASSLGAGGAWDEQFF
TRBD1,NA,TRBV11-3,TRBJ2-7,TGTGCCAGCAGCCCCGGGAGAGGGACAGGGATCGAGCAGTACTTC,CASSPGRGTGIEQYF
NA,NA,TRBV18,TRBJ1-2,TGTGCCAGCTCTGGGGCAGGGCCTTCCTTCTATGGCTACACCTTC,CASSGAGPSFYGYTF
NA,NA,TRBV7-2,TRBJ2-5,TGTGCCAGCAGCTTAGTGTTCGGGCAAGAGACCCAGTACTTC,CASSLVFGQETQYF
TRBD2,NA,TRBV7-2,TRBJ2-7,TGTGCCAGCAGCTCGGGGGGGAACAGGGTAGCGGGCGAGCAGTACTTC,CASSSGGNRVAGEQYF
TRBD1,NA,TRBV7-8,TRBJ1-5,TGTGCCAGCAGCCACCCGGGACAGAGGGATCAGCCCCAGCATTTT,CASSHPGQRDQPQHF
NA,few,TRBV5-4,TRBJ1-1,TGTGCCAGCAGCCGTGACACTGAAGCTTTCTTT,CASSRDTEAFF
TRBD2,NA,TRBV4-1,TRBJ2-1,TGCGCCAGCAGCCAAGATCGATTGGGGAGGGCCGGGTACAATGAGCAGTTCTTC,CASSQDRLGRAGYNEQFF
TRBD1,NA,TRBV2,TRBJ2-3,TGTGCCAGCAGTGCTGACAGGGCAACAAGAGATACGCAGTATTTT,CASSADRATRDTQYF
TRBD1,NA,TRBV4-3,TRBJ1-5,TGCGCCAGCAGCCGGATCACAGGGGTAGATCAGCCCCAGCATTTT,CASSRITGVDQPQHF